A selection of T cell receptor beta chains follows, all from one sample in a study of cytomegalovirus exposure and HLA in healthy donors. The method was immunoSEQ multiplex PCR; TCRdb's version includes in-frame clones alone and lacks a portion of them. The table records 170,000 or so clones, roughly four fifths of them present only once. The specimen was PBMCs. The receptors originated from a man in his fifties in good health and CMV-seronegative. The CDR3 runs from the conserved cysteine through the conserved F or W. A D gene is named only where the DNA matches it firmly. A row's size may be missing; if present it is once, few, many or a size class.

CDR3nt	CDR3aa	abundance	d_gene	v_gene	j_gene
TGTGCCAGCAGTAGGGGGGGGAACGAGCAGTACTTC	CASSRGGNEQYF	NA	NA	TRBV28	TRBJ2-7
TGTGCCAGCTCACCACCTGGGACAGGCAACTATGGCTACACCTTC	CASSPPGTGNYGYTF	few	TRBD1	TRBV18	TRBJ1-2
TGTGCCTGGAGTAAACATTATAGCAATCAGCCCCAGCATTTT	CAWSKHYSNQPQHF	NA	NA	TRBV30	TRBJ1-5
TGTGCCAGCAGTGAAGTAGGGCCGGGAAGGGGCTACACCTTC	CASSEVGPGRGYTF	NA	NA	TRBV2	TRBJ1-2
TGTGCCAGCAGCTACTCCCCCGGGGGTGTGGGTGAAAAACTGTTTTTT	CASSYSPGGVGEKLFF	few	NA	TRBV2	TRBJ1-4
TGTGCCAGCAGCTCCCTACCAGGACAGTCTGGAAACACCATATATTTT	CASSSLPGQSGNTIYF	NA	NA	TRBV11-2	TRBJ1-3
TGTGCCAGCAGCCAAGAGCCCCTAGCGGGTGTTTTCTATGAGCAGTTCTTC	CASSQEPLAGVFYEQFF	NA	TRBD2	TRBV4-2	TRBJ2-1
TGTGCCACCAGCAGAGGGGCCCCTGAGACCCAGTACTTC	CATSRGAPETQYF	NA	NA	TRBV15	TRBJ2-5
TGTGCCAGCAAACTCCGGGACAGGGGGCCCTACGAGCAGTACTTC	CASKLRDRGPYEQYF	NA	TRBD1	TRBV6-1	TRBJ2-7
TGTGCCAGCAGCTCAGGACAGGGGGTCGGCGAGCAGTACTTC	CASSSGQGVGEQYF	once	TRBD1	TRBV7-3	TRBJ2-7
TGTGCCAGCTCACCATCGGGGTCGGGGGAGCAGTACTTC	CASSPSGSGEQYF	NA	NA	TRBV18	TRBJ2-7
TGTGCCAGCAGTCTTACAGCCAACTATGGCTACACCTTC	CASSLTANYGYTF	NA	NA	TRBV27	TRBJ1-2
TGTGCCAGCAGGCGACAGGGAAGGGGCAATCAGCCCCAGCATTTT	CASRRQGRGNQPQHF	NA	TRBD1	TRBV6-5	TRBJ1-5
TGCGCCAGCAGCTTGGGGGAGCCCGGGGAGACCCAGTACTTC	CASSLGEPGETQYF	once	NA	TRBV5-1	TRBJ2-5
TGTGCCAGCAGGCCCGGGACAGGGGGCGCCGAGACCCAGTACTTC	CASRPGTGGAETQYF	NA	TRBD1	TRBV5-6	TRBJ2-5
TGTGCCAGCAGCTTGATGGGACAGGGGATGAGCAATCAGCCCCAGCATTTT	CASSLMGQGMSNQPQHF	NA	TRBD1	TRBV5-8	TRBJ1-5
TGTGCCAGTAGCACCCAGGGTAACTTTATATCCCCCCTCCACTTT	CASSTQGNFISPLHF	few	NA	TRBV19	TRBJ1-6
TGTGCTAGTGGTTCGCAGGGCCCTTACACTGAAGCTTTCTTT	CASGSQGPYTEAFF	few	NA	TRBV12-5	TRBJ1-1
TGCGCCAGCAGCCTTCTCGTGGGCACACGGGAGACCCAGTACTTC	CASSLLVGTRETQYF	NA	NA	TRBV4-3	TRBJ2-5
TGTGCCAGCAGCCCCCCGACTAGCGGTCAAGAGACCCAGTACTTC	CASSPPTSGQETQYF	few	TRBD2	TRBV10-3	TRBJ2-5
TGTGCCAGCAGTGAAACAGGGTTAGGCGGCTACACCTTC	CASSETGLGGYTF	NA	NA	TRBV6-1	TRBJ1-2
TGTGCCAGCAGCCACACCACAAGCGGGGGGAGCTACGAGCAGTACTTC	CASSHTTSGGSYEQYF	NA	TRBD2	TRBV4-2	TRBJ2-7
TGTGCCTGGAGCCCGGGACAGGGTTTCTACGAGCAGTACTTC	CAWSPGQGFYEQYF	NA	TRBD1	TRBV30	TRBJ2-7
TGTGCCAGCAGCTGGGACAGGGCCGTCACTGAAGCTTTCTTT	CASSWDRAVTEAFF	few	TRBD1	TRBV5-6	TRBJ1-1
TGCAGCGTTCGGGGACAGGGGGGAGGCACAGATACGCAGTATTTT	CSVRGQGGGTDTQYF	NA	TRBD1	TRBV29-1	TRBJ2-3
TGTGCCAGCAGCCCTTCGGGGTCCAGGTCTGGGGAGCAGTACTTC	CASSPSGSRSGEQYF	NA	NA	TRBV4-2	TRBJ2-7
TGTGCCAGCAGTTACGCGGGAGTAGATGGCTACACCTTC	CASSYAGVDGYTF	NA	NA	TRBV6-5	TRBJ1-2
TGTGCCAGCAGGGACAGGCCCCTAAACACCGGGGAGCTGTTTTTT	CASRDRPLNTGELFF	NA	TRBD1	TRBV6-1	TRBJ2-2
TGTGCCAGCAGCTCAGGACAGGGTCACAATGAGCAGTTCTTC	CASSSGQGHNEQFF	NA	TRBD1	TRBV7-3	TRBJ2-1
TGTGCCAGCAGCGCTAGCTGGACTAGCGGGGGGGGAGCCGGGGAGCTGTTTTTT	CASSASWTSGGGAGELFF	NA	TRBD2	TRBV7-2	TRBJ2-2
TGCGCCAGCAGCCAGGGACAGGGGATCTATGGCTACACCTTC	CASSQGQGIYGYTF	NA	TRBD1	TRBV4-3	TRBJ1-2
TGCGCCAGCAGCCCCCATTCCGGGACTAGCGTCTACGAGCAGTACTTC	CASSPHSGTSVYEQYF	few	TRBD2	TRBV5-1	TRBJ2-7
TGTGCCAGCAGCTCCGCGTATCAGCCCCAGCATTTT	CASSSAYQPQHF	few	NA	TRBV5-8	TRBJ1-5
TGTGCCAGCAGCCAAGCCCGGACAGGGGACGATGGCTACACCTTC	CASSQARTGDDGYTF	NA	TRBD1	TRBV4-2	TRBJ1-2
TGTGCCAGCAGCCCGGCAGGGGTCGGCTACGAGCAGTACTTC	CASSPAGVGYEQYF	NA	NA	TRBV7-2	TRBJ2-7
TGCAGCGTGGGGGGGACAGGGGCAGCCAAAAACATTCAGTACTTC	CSVGGTGAAKNIQYF	NA	TRBD1	TRBV29-1	TRBJ2-4
TGTGCCAGCAGCTTAGGGCTTCTCACAGATACGCAGTATTTT	CASSLGLLTDTQYF	NA	NA	TRBV7-2	TRBJ2-3
TGTGCCAGCAGCTCATACCCCGGAGGTTCCTACGAGCAGTACTTC	CASSSYPGGSYEQYF	NA	NA	TRBV27	TRBJ2-7
TGTGCCTGGAGTCAGACAGTAGGCTACACCTTC	CAWSQTVGYTF	NA	NA	TRBV30	TRBJ1-2